Listed here are 31 T cell receptor beta chains from one sample, sequenced in a study of shared clonotypes between healthy human individuals. Clones were sequenced by immunoSEQ multiplex PCR, and TCRdb holds only the in-frame ones, with some missing. Of about 2.3 million clones listed, roughly 92% are singletons. Material for sequencing was naive CD4+ T cells from PBMCs. Subset indicated: CD45RA+ positively selected. The receptors stem from a man aged 18-30 years in good health. Some clones in this sample may be carry-over from other donors' samples.

The gene calls are TRBV5-4 and TRBJ2-7; perhaps TRBD2 as D (6 bases). CDR3 length: 14 residues. V was cut by 2 bases and J by 5 bases, with 14 bases left in between. From germline, CDR1 is SGHNT and CDR2 YYREEE (reference sequence). This CDR3 reads CASSFQRGIDEQYF. As DNA, the CDR3 is TGTGCCAGCAGCTTCCAACGCGGGATCGACGAGCAGTACTTC.

The chain uses TRBV18 and TRBJ1-5, with D uncertain. This CDR3 has 16 amino acids. The ends were cut back, 1 base at V and 0 bases at J, with 10 bases in the middle. The V gene's germline CDR1 is KGHSH and CDR2 LQKENI. Here the CDR3 DNA reads TGTGCCAGCTCACCACAACGGGCCCATAGCAATCAGCCCCAGCATTTT. This translates into CASSPQRAHSNQPQHF. Full variable domain (outside the CDR3, taken from reference TRBV18 and TRBJ1-5): NAGVMQNPRHLVRRRGQEARLRCSPMKGHSHVYWYRQLPEEGLKFMVYLQKENIIDESGMPKERFSAEFPKEGPSILRIQQVVRGDSAAYFCASSPQRAHSNQPQHFGDGTRLSIL.

A few counts support this clone. The chain combines TRBV7-8 with TRBJ1-2; tentatively, D is TRBD1 (5 bases). Germline V gene data show CDR1 as SGHVS and CDR2 as FQNEAQ. The CDR3 is made up of 14 amino acids. The germline V and J ends were trimmed by 2 bases and 4 bases, with 11 bases remaining between them. The CDR3 nucleotides read TGTGCCAGCAGCTTAACCGACAGCCTCTATGGCTACACCTTC. Translated: CASSLTDSLYGYTF.

Worth noting for this clone: The sample contains more than one DNA sequence encoding this CDR3. This chain links TRBV6-1 with TRBJ1-1, with 8 bases that match TRBD1. CDR1 and CDR2 from the germline V gene are MNHNS and SASEGT. J gave up 1 base and V 6 bases, and 4 bases lay outside the gene matches. There are 14 residues in the CDR3. The CDR3 protein is CASSGTGGNTEAFF. DNA for the CDR3: TGTGCCAGCAGCGGTACAGGGGGGAACACTGAAGCTTTCTTT.

A single count supports this clone. The chain employs TRBV5-1 and TRBJ2-7; D perhaps matches TRBD2 (5 bases). Trimming pared 0 bases from V and 3 bases from J, leaving 16 bases between. Germline V gene lookup returns CDR1 SGHRS and CDR2 YFSETQ. The CDR3 has 16 amino acids. This chain's CDR3 is CASSLGGSESFYEQYF. In DNA, the CDR3 is TGCGCCAGCAGCTTGGGTGGGAGCGAATCGTTCTACGAGCAGTACTTC.

This chain connects TRBV29-1 to TRBJ2-5; the D gene is possibly TRBD2 (6 bases). V lost 7 bases, J lost 5 bases, and 14 bases lay in between. CDR1 and CDR2 from the germline V gene are SQVTM and ANQGSEA. This CDR3 comprises 12 residues. The CDR3 nucleotides are TGCAGCGGTAGACGGGACTTGGAGACCCAGTACTTC. Translated, it gives CSGRRDLETQYF.

The chain uses TRBV5-1 and TRBJ1-4; D is possibly TRBD1 (5 bases). CDR1 SGHRS and CDR2 YFSETQ come from the germline V gene. Trimming removed 0 bases from V and 8 bases from J, with 14 bases in between. This CDR3 is 15 amino acids long. CDR3 in DNA: TGCGCCAGCAGCTTGGAAGGAGGGGTTCGCGAAAAACTGTTTTTT. Residues: CASSLEGGVREKLFF. The entire variable domain, with the rest obtained from reference TRBV5-1 and TRBJ1-4, is as follows: KAGVTQTPRYLIKTRGQQVTLSCSPISGHRSVSWYQQTPGQGLQFLFEYFSETQRNKGNFPGRFSGRQFSNSRSEMNVSTLELGDSALYLCASSLEGGVREKLFFGSGTQLSVL.

The rearrangement links TRBV5-8 to TRBJ1-1, with D maybe TRBD1 (6 bases). Between the trimmed V and J ends, which lost 6 bases and 11 bases, there was a span of 20 bases. From germline, CDR1 is SGHTS and CDR2 YDEGEE. The CDR3 spans 13 residues. CDR3 amino acids: CASNQGGTRNAFF. The CDR3 coding sequence is TGTGCCAGCAACCAAGGGGGGACCCGGAATGCTTTCTTT.

This chain uses TRBV6-1 with TRBJ2-2, with 7 bases that match TRBD1. Trimming took 4 bases from V and 5 from J; bases not matched to a gene: 4. Germline V lookup: CDR1 MNHNS, CDR2 SASEGT. The CDR3 totals 14 residues. CDR3 in DNA: TGTGCCAGCAGTGGGAGACAGGGTACCGGGGAGCTGTTTTTT. It translates to CASSGRQGTGELFF.

The chain uses TRBV29-1 and TRBJ2-2; D unresolved. V lost 7 bases, J lost 4 bases, and 13 bases lay in between. The germline V gene has CDR1 SQVTM and CDR2 ANQGSEA. This CDR3 region has 13 residues. The CDR3 nucleotides read TGCAGCGCGAAAAGACTCACCACCGGGGAGCTGTTTTTT. Residues: CSAKRLTTGELFF.

In its sample, this clone was seen once. The chain recombines TRBV2 with TRBJ2-7; D gene unclear. Between the trimmed V and J ends, which lost 10 bases and 0 bases, there was a span of 16 bases. Germline V gene lookup returns CDR1 SNHLY and CDR2 FYNNEI. The CDR3 runs to 14 residues. The CDR3 spells CATSRGRSSYEQYF. The CDR3 bases are TGTGCCACTTCTCGAGGACGGAGCTCCTACGAGCAGTACTTC.

The rearrangement links TRBV6-5 to TRBJ2-1, with D perhaps being TRBD1 or TRBD2 (6 bases each). This CDR3 is 14 amino acids long. Germline CDR1 and CDR2: MNHEY and SVGAGI. V dropped 5 bases and J dropped 7 bases, with 15 bases sitting between them. CDR3 protein: CASSRGQRWNEQFF. CDR3 sequence (DNA): TGTGCCAGCAGTCGGGGGCAGCGATGGAATGAGCAGTTCTTC.

The chain is built from TRBV2 and TRBJ1-5, with D maybe TRBD1 (6 bases). Germline assignment: CDR1 SNHLY and CDR2 FYNNEI. The CDR3 consists of 14 residues. Trimming pared 2 bases from V and 5 bases from J, leaving 10 bases between. The CDR3 loop reads CASSERAGDQPQHF. CDR3 DNA sequence: TGTGCCAGCAGTGAAAGGGCAGGGGATCAGCCCCAGCATTTT.

The chain couples TRBV4-3 to TRBJ2-1; D uncertain. Germline CDR1 is LGHNA and CDR2 is YSLEER. Trimming removed 0 bases at V and 0 bases at J, with 15 bases between. There are 18 residues in the CDR3. This chain's CDR3 is CASSQDLGRLSSYNEQFF. DNA for the CDR3: TGCGCCAGCAGCCAAGATTTAGGACGGCTTAGCTCCTACAATGAGCAGTTCTTC.

This sequence joins TRBV2 and TRBJ2-3, with 11 positions matching TRBD1. There are 16 residues in the CDR3. With 4 bases clipped from V and 2 bases from J, the junction kept 5 bases outside the gene matches. Germline V gene sequence: CDR1 SNHLY, CDR2 FYNNEI. The CDR3 nucleotides read TGTGCCAGCAGTGTGGACAGGGGGCGCCTCACAGATACGCAGTATTTT. Amino acids: CASSVDRGRLTDTQYF.

The chain employs TRBV7-9 and TRBJ2-2; TRBD1 matches at 10 bases. With V trimmed by 3 bases and J by 7 bases, 8 bases remained unmatched. Germline V CDR1 and CDR2: SEHNR, FQNEAQ (reference sequence). CDR3 length: 16 residues. Here the CDR3 reads CASSFATGGVNGELFF. CDR3 in DNA: TGTGCCAGCAGCTTCGCGACAGGGGGCGTCAACGGGGAGCTGTTTTTT. The full variable domain, rest sourced from reference TRBV7-9 and TRBJ2-2, is DTGVSQNPRHKITKRGQNVTFRCDPISEHNRLYWYRQTLGQGPEFLTYFQNEAQLEKSRLLSDRFSAERPKGSFSTLEIQRTEQGDSAMYLCASSFATGGVNGELFFGEGSRLTVL.

The chain links TRBV7-2 to TRBJ2-1; TRBD1 might be the D (7 bases). Trimming pared 1 base from V and 12 bases from J, leaving 13 bases between. The germline CDR1 and CDR2 sequences are SGHTA and FQGNSA. This CDR3 contains 13 residues. CDR3 nucleotides: TGTGCCAGCAGCTTAGGTGGAGGGGGCGGGCAGTTCTTC. This sequence encodes CASSLGGGGGQFF.

The chain links TRBV6-5 to TRBJ1-2, with a possible D match to TRBD1 (5 bases). Per the germline V gene, CDR1 is MNHEY and CDR2 is SVGAGI. The CDR3 has 13 amino acids. Trimming took 10 bases from V and 0 from J, leaving 12 bases between them. The CDR3: CATRDPSNYGYTF. CDR3 nucleotides: TGTGCCACCCGGGACCCCTCTAACTATGGCTACACCTTC.

The chain recombines TRBV23-1 with TRBJ1-5; D remains unclear. TRBV23-1 qualifies as an ORF whose function is uncertain. The V end lost 4 bases, the J end lost 0 bases, and 16 bases lay between the germline ends. The CDR3 runs 17 residues. Written as DNA, the CDR3 is TGCGCCAGCAGTCCCCTGGGAGTAGCTGATAGCAATCAGCCCCAGCATTTT. Protein sequence: CASSPLGVADSNQPQHF.

This chain uses TRBV15 with TRBJ2-3, with 13 bases fitting TRBD2. The germline CDR1 and CDR2 sequences are LNHNV and YYDKDF (reference sequence). Trimming at V came to 5 bases and at J to 1 base, leaving 0 bases not matched to a gene. This CDR3 comprises 15 residues. The CDR3 DNA follows: TGTGCCACCAGCGGGACTAGCGGGGGCACAGATACGCAGTATTTT. Protein: CATSGTSGGTDTQYF.

The V call is TRBV10-3, the J call TRBJ1-2; D is unresolved. The V end was cut by 0 bases, the J end by 3 bases, with 11 bases between. The CDR3 extends over 15 amino acids. The V gene's germline CDR1 is ENHRY and CDR2 SYGVKD. The CDR3 DNA follows: TGTGCCATCAGTGAGTCTATTGGGCCGTACTATGGCTACACCTTC. It yields the protein CAISESIGPYYGYTF.

This chain connects TRBV6-6 to TRBJ2-5; D is undetermined. The CDR3 runs 14 residues. The V gene's germline CDR1 is MNHNY and CDR2 SVGAGI (reference sequence). Trimming pared 4 bases from V and 1 base from J, leaving 10 bases between. The CDR3 DNA reads TGTGCCAGCAGTTTCAGTCGGAGCCAAGAGACCCAGTACTTC. Encoded protein: CASSFSRSQETQYF.

Comments on this clone: The sample holds other DNA sequences that translate to the same CDR3. The chain uses TRBV28 and TRBJ2-1; 7 bases map to TRBD2. Trimming at V came to 6 bases and at J to 0 bases, leaving 8 bases not matched to a gene. The CDR3 covers 16 residues. Germline CDR1 is MDHEN and CDR2 is SYDVKM. The CDR3, as DNA: TGTGCCAGCAGCACCCGACTAGCCAGCTCCTACAATGAGCAGTTCTTC. This encodes CASSTRLASSYNEQFF.

V and J are TRBV12-5 and TRBJ1-2; 10 bases are a match to TRBD1. The CDR3 is 16 residues long. Unmatched junction bases numbered 10, after V lost 5 bases and J lost 4 bases. Germline CDR1 reads LGHNT; CDR2 reads FRNRAP. The CDR3 here is CASGPTGGARSYGYTF. The CDR3 nucleotides read TGTGCTAGTGGTCCGACAGGGGGCGCCCGAAGCTATGGCTACACCTTC.

V is TRBV7-9 and J is TRBJ1-1; the D gene is possibly TRBD1 (5 bases). This CDR3 has 12 residues. Looked up from germline, CDR1 is SEHNR and CDR2 is FQNEAQ (reference sequence). Trimming shortened V by 5 bases and J by 8 bases, and 12 bases separated the two germline ends. The chain's CDR3 is CASSQGTAEAFF. As DNA, the CDR3 is TGTGCCAGCAGCCAAGGGACCGCGGAAGCTTTCTTT.

The chain has TRBV7-2 and TRBJ1-3; the D is unclear. This CDR3 has 14 residues. CDR1 is SGHTA, CDR2 FQGNSA, per germline. Trimming pared 3 bases from V and 0 bases from J, leaving 6 bases between. CDR3 sequence: CASSFGPSGNTIYF. The CDR3 DNA is TGTGCCAGCAGCTTTGGTCCCTCTGGAAACACCATATATTTT.

The gene calls are TRBV19 and TRBJ2-7; a possible D gene is TRBD1 (6 bases). The CDR3 runs 15 residues. V lost 5 bases and J lost 3, with 17 bases in between. Germline CDR1 reads LNHDA; CDR2 reads SQIVND (reference sequence). The CDR3 coding sequence is TGTGCCAGTAGTGCAAGAGAGGACAGTTTCTACGAGCAGTACTTC. Encoded protein: CASSAREDSFYEQYF.

The rearrangement joins TRBV25-1 to TRBJ1-3; D call uncertain. Germline assignment: CDR1 MGHDK and CDR2 SYGVNS. This CDR3 has 15 residues. V gave up 4 bases and J gave up 0 bases, with 10 bases separating them. The CDR3 is CASSAPGSSGNTIYF. The CDR3 nucleotides are TGTGCCAGCAGTGCCCCAGGAAGCTCTGGAAACACCATATATTTT.

This clone was found a few times. V is TRBV6-6 and J is TRBJ1-2; the D gene is possibly TRBD1 (6 bases). V was clipped by 1 base and J by 1 base, with 7 bases between them. This CDR3 region has 14 residues. The germline gives CDR1 MNHNY, CDR2 SVGAGI (reference sequence). The CDR3, as DNA: TGTGCCAGCAGTTACTACAGGGTTAACTATGGCTACACCTTC. Protein product: CASSYYRVNYGYTF.

V is TRBV6-1 and J is TRBJ1-5; unclear D gene. The V gene lost 4 bases and the J gene lost 3 bases, with 10 bases spanning the gap. This CDR3 region has 14 residues. Germline CDR1 reads MNHNS; CDR2 reads SASEGT. This CDR3 reads CASSGAGPNQPQHF. CDR3 DNA: TGTGCCAGCAGTGGTGCTGGACCCAATCAGCCCCAGCATTTT.

On this clone: Within the sample, other DNA sequences also encode this same CDR3. The V call is TRBV7-2, the J call TRBJ1-3, with a weak D call TRBD1 (5 bases). The V and J ends lost 4 bases and 4 bases respectively, with 14 bases between them. The CDR3 is made up of 15 amino acids. Germline V gene sequence: CDR1 SGHTA, CDR2 FQGNSA. The CDR3 is CASSSRQGSGNTIYF. CDR3 bases: TGTGCCAGCAGCTCGAGGCAGGGCTCCGGAAACACCATATATTTT.